These T cell receptor beta chains were read from a single sample in a study of shared clonotypes between healthy human individuals. The repertoire was sequenced with immunoSEQ multiplex PCR; TCRdb's copy has only in-frame clones and lacks some. The sample lists about 2.3 million clones; roughly 93% were seen once. Sequencing used naive CD4+ T cells from PBMCs. Receptors were obtained from a man aged 18-30 years in good health. Some clones in this sample may be carry-over from other donors' samples. The CDR3 runs from the conserved cysteine through the conserved F or W.

cdr3_aa j_call cdr3_length v_call
CASTQVYWTDQPQHF TRBJ1-5 15 TRBV6-1
CASSQDRGGSTDTQYF TRBJ2-3 16 TRBV4-3
CASSLGWDRFISGNTIYF TRBJ1-3 18 TRBV7-2
CATQTGLAGGGEVSRQFF TRBJ2-1 18 TRBV10-3
CASGHGRSEAFF TRBJ1-1 12 TRBV14
CASSTQSSYNEQFF TRBJ2-1 14 TRBV28
CASSPGGGDTQYF TRBJ2-3 13 TRBV5-1
CASSPLTGGFTEAFF TRBJ1-1 15 TRBV9
CAISESRQGTGELFF TRBJ2-2 15 TRBV10-3
CASTLGPYEQYF TRBJ2-7 12 TRBV28
CASSSGQGATDTQYF TRBJ2-3 15 TRBV7-9
CASSLRDSLPGNTIYF TRBJ1-3 16 TRBV4-2
CASSPTGAGVSGANVLTF TRBJ2-6 18 TRBV18
CASSAGTSGGYEQYF TRBJ2-7 15 TRBV5-1
CASSLLGAEAFF TRBJ1-1 12 TRBV7-2
CASSQRGSVQYF TRBJ2-7 12 TRBV7-2